The rows below give T cell receptor beta chains drawn from one sample of a study of shared clonotypes between healthy human individuals. Assay used: immunoSEQ multiplex PCR; TCRdb lists only in-frame clones, some missing. The top ten hold more than 0.9% of the sample, which has roughly 1,800,000 clones, 85% to 95% seen once. Sequenced material: naive CD8+ T cells sorted from blood. The receptors derive from a man younger than 30 in good health. The CDR3 runs from the conserved cysteine through the conserved F or W. A D gene is named only where the DNA matches it firmly. Rows give clone size only sometimes, using once, few, many, or a class for an expanded clone.

>TRBV5-4|TRBD1|TRBJ2-7|-
CASSWDSGSYEQYF
TGTGCCAGCAGCTGGGACAGCGGTTCGTACGAGCAGTACTTC
>TRBV5-6|-|TRBJ2-3|-
CASSLDIGGRTDTQYF
TGTGCCAGCAGCTTGGATATAGGGGGTCGCACAGATACGCAGTATTTT
>TRBV7-9|-|TRBJ1-5|-
CASSLGFQPQHF
TGTGCCAGCAGCTTGGGATTTCAGCCCCAGCATTTT
>TRBV7-2|TRBD2|TRBJ2-7|-
CASSPGTSVYYEQYF
TGTGCCAGCAGCCCCGGGACTAGCGTCTACTACGAGCAGTACTTC
>TRBV5-6|-|TRBJ2-3|-
CASSLTRGGDTQYF
TGTGCCAGCAGCTTGACCAGGGGAGGCGATACGCAGTATTTT
>TRBV9|-|TRBJ1-4|-
CASSETGTREEKLFF
TGTGCCAGCAGCGAAACGGGGACCAGGGAAGAAAAACTGTTTTTT
>TRBV29-1|-|TRBJ1-2|-
CSVEDRGTGNGYGYTF
TGCAGCGTTGAAGATCGAGGGACGGGGAATGGCTATGGCTACACCTTC
>TRBV4-3|-|TRBJ2-1|-
CASSPGPDWGNEQFF
TGCGCCAGCAGCCCCGGCCCCGACTGGGGCAATGAGCAGTTCTTC
>TRBV6-1|TRBD1|TRBJ2-7|-
CASRQGILPYEQYF
TGTGCCAGCAGACAGGGGATTCTTCCCTACGAGCAGTACTTC
>TRBV4-1|-|TRBJ2-3|few
CASSQGDTQYF
TGCGCCAGCAGCCAAGGAGATACGCAGTATTTT
>TRBV4-3|-|TRBJ2-7|-
CASSQSGSLQGQYF
TGCGCCAGCAGCCAATCTGGGTCTCTTCAAGGGCAGTACTTC
>TRBV11-2|-|TRBJ1-2|-
CASSPPGSVYGYTF
TGTGCCAGCAGCCCCCCTGGAAGTGTCTATGGCTACACCTTC
>TRBV7-2|-|TRBJ2-3|-
CASSLVRGGTDTQYF
TGTGCCAGCAGCTTAGTGAGAGGTGGCACAGATACGCAGTATTTT
>TRBV5-8|-|TRBJ2-7|-
CASSWTVSSYEQYF
TGTGCCAGCAGCTGGACAGTAAGCTCCTACGAGCAGTACTTC
>TRBV27|-|TRBJ2-7|once
CASGYPGETYEQYF
TGTGCCAGCGGCTATCCAGGGGAAACCTACGAGCAGTACTTC
>TRBV7-6|TRBD1|TRBJ2-3|-
CASSLAPTGPRDTQYF
TGTGCCAGCAGCTTAGCCCCGACAGGGCCCCGAGATACGCAGTATTTT
>TRBV4-3|TRBD1|TRBJ2-7|-
CASRDRGTGYYEQYF
TGCGCCAGCAGGGATAGGGGGACAGGTTACTACGAGCAGTACTTC
>TRBV13|-|TRBJ2-7|-
CASSLEGGSSYEQYF
TGTGCCAGCAGCCTAGAAGGGGGAAGCTCCTACGAGCAGTACTTC
>TRBV11-3|-|TRBJ2-3|-
CASSYGTDTQYF
TGTGCCAGCAGCTACGGCACAGATACGCAGTATTTT
>TRBV4-3|-|TRBJ2-7|-
CASSQGGGSYEQYF
TGCGCCAGCAGCCAAGGTGGGGGGAGTTACGAGCAGTACTTC